The 3 T cell receptor beta chains presented below share a single source sample, sequenced in a study of CXCR3-negative and CXCR3-positive naive CD8 T cells (dated by TCRdb to between 2019 and 2020). Their antigens remain unidentified. Sequencing relied on a NextSeq 550. The Human TCR Profiling Kit (MiLaboratory) was used to prepare UMI-labeled 5' RACE TRB cDNA libraries. TCRdb reprocessed the reads and lists each CDR3 protein sequence as a single entry, with no DNA. This sample's table contains 150,000 to 180,000 distinct CDR3 sequences. The ten largest account for approximately 0.51% of the sample. General study outcomes and caveats: Compared with CXCR3-negative naive cells, CXCR3-positive naive cells had TRB CDR3s with higher hydrophobicity (lower Kidera factor 4), lower energy, and higher strength and volume indices.

The sequenced sample consisted of naive CXCR3+ CD8+ T cells from blood. The cell subset or site label here, explained by the study, means: CD45RO-CCR7+CD27+CD95- naive CD8+ T cells expressing CXCR3 (TNR3+). The receptors derive from a human donor in good health. Some clones in this sample may be carry-over from other donors' samples.

This rearrangement joins TRBV7-9 to TRBJ2-3; TCRdb's assignment of TRBD2 cannot be checked, as there is no DNA. This CDR3 has 16 residues. The germline V gene has CDR1 SEHNR and CDR2 FQNEAQ (reference sequence). The CDR3 loop is CASSFQWEIGTDTQYF.

The rearrangement uses TRBV2 and TRBJ2-3; TCRdb picks TRBD2, but there is no DNA to check that call. Germline V gene data show CDR1 as SNHLY and CDR2 as FYNNEI. The CDR3 extends over 16 amino acids. The CDR3: CASSAREIPRRDTQYF.

The V gene is TRBV7-9, the J gene TRBJ1-5. The CDR3 is 13 amino acids. The V gene's germline CDR1 is SEHNR and CDR2 FQNEAQ (reference sequence). The CDR3 sequence is CASSEMGNQPQHF. The complete variable domain, with remaining parts taken from reference TRBV7-9 and TRBJ1-5, reads DTGVSQNPRHKITKRGQNVTFRCDPISEHNRLYWYRQTLGQGPEFLTYFQNEAQLEKSRLLSDRFSAERPKGSFSTLEIQRTEQGDSAMYLCASSEMGNQPQHFGDGTRLSIL.